This T cell receptor (beta chain) was observed in a study of CD8 T cell repertoires and HIV-1 epitope variants. The overall study: T cells were stimulated with Twenty-five Gag and Nef peptides separately. Epitopes were three Gag families plus Nef HW9 and YT9.

Comment on this clone: The antigen is unknown.

Study conclusions and caveats: Nine or ten antigen-specific TCR beta clonotypes were found; roughly six seemed cross-reactive to variants.

The V gene lost 0 bases and the J gene lost 5 bases, with 14 bases spanning the gap. The CDR3 has 16 amino acids. The germline V gene has CDR1 LGHNA and CDR2 YSLEER. Here immunoSEQ multiplex PCR was the method, and the copy in TCRdb shows in-frame clones only, minus some. The sample gives under 2,500 clones, approximately 70% of which show up once; around two fifths is in the top ten. Sequenced sample: cultured CD8+ T cells derived from PBMCs. The rearrangement uses TRBV4-3 and TRBJ2-1, with D possibly called TRBD1 or TRBD2 (5 bases each). The clonotype was recovered from a male donor with HIV. This CDR3 reads CASSQDPRGGHNEQFF. The CDR3, as DNA: TGCGCCAGCAGCCAAGATCCCCGGGGCGGACACAATGAGCAGTTCTTC.